This T cell receptor beta chain was recovered during a study of blood T cell repertoires in COVID-19. Clones were sequenced by immunoSEQ multiplex PCR, and TCRdb holds only the in-frame ones, with some missing. The sample includes 430,000 or so clones, roughly 90% seen only once; the top ten take approximately 1.5%. Allocation to cohorts depended on clinical history reported by the participants. The ends lost 8 bases at V and 5 bases at J; junction bases unmatched: 13. There are 16 residues in the CDR3. Germline values: CDR1 SEHNR, CDR2 FQNEAQ (reference sequence). The chain recombines TRBV7-9 with TRBJ2-5; TRBD2 matches at 11 bases. The receptor was isolated from a woman aged 18-29 years who had been exposed to COVID-19. The specimen was PBMCs or T cells enriched from blood (not recorded which). CDR3 sequence reads: CASFGGLAATAETQYF. DNA of the CDR3: TGTGCCAGCTTTGGGGGACTAGCGGCGACGGCGGAGACCCAGTACTTC.